What follows are 22 T cell receptor beta chains derived from one specimen sequenced in a study of radiotherapy plus CTLA-4 blockade in lung cancer. Assay used: immunoSEQ multiplex PCR; TCRdb lists only in-frame clones, some missing. The sample consists of roughly 100,000 clones, roughly 84% of them appearing once. Sequencing was performed on peripheral blood, taken from a patient treated with radiotherapy plus ipilimumab. Every receptor here comes from a human donor with non-small cell lung cancer that progressed on radiotherapy plus ipilimumab. Some clones in this sample may be carry-over from other donors' samples.

CDR3: CASSYRGGRGETQYF. The DNA of the CDR3 is TGTGCCAGCAGTTACCGGGGGGGCCGAGGTGAGACCCAGTACTTC. The chain couples TRBV6-5 to TRBJ2-5; 8 bases fit TRBD2. This CDR3 has 15 residues. Germline-derived CDR1 and CDR2 are MNHEY and SVGAGI. With V trimmed by 2 bases and J by 5 bases, 7 bases remained unmatched.

The gene calls are TRBV5-1 and TRBJ2-1; 11 bases align to TRBD2. Germline V lookup: CDR1 SGHRS, CDR2 YFSETQ. Germline trimming cut 3 bases from V and 9 bases from J; bases unmatched to any gene: 5. The CDR3 runs to 14 residues. The CDR3 region has the DNA TGCGCCAGCAGCTGGGGACTAGCGGAGGTTGAGCAGTTCTTC. Translated: CASSWGLAEVEQFF.

For the CDR3, the DNA is TGTGCCACCACAGGGAACACCGGGGAGCTGTTTTTT. Translated: CATTGNTGELFF. The gene calls are TRBV6-5 and TRBJ2-2, with a possible D match to TRBD1 (5 bases). The CDR3 is made up of 12 amino acids. V dropped 10 bases and J dropped 1 base, with 7 bases sitting between them. Germline CDR1 MNHEY, CDR2 SVGAGI.

The chain combines TRBV9 with TRBJ2-2; no clear D. The germline V and J ends were trimmed by 4 bases and 8 bases, with 9 bases remaining between them. There are 12 residues in the CDR3. Germline V gene lookup returns CDR1 SGDLS and CDR2 YYNGEE. CDR3: CASSRLGGELFF. The CDR3 DNA sequence: TGTGCCAGCAGCCGCCTGGGGGGGGAGCTGTTTTTT. Variable domain in full (rest from reference TRBV9 and TRBJ2-2): DSGVTQTPKHLITATGQRVTLRCSPRSGDLSVYWYQQSLDQGLQFLIQYYNGEERAKGNILERFSAQQFPDLHSELNLSSLELGDSALYFCASSRLGGELFFGEGSRLTVL.

The V and J genes are TRBV28 and TRBJ1-2, with a weak D call TRBD1 (5 bases). Per germline, CDR1 MDHEN and CDR2 SYDVKM. V dropped 4 bases and J dropped 8 bases, with 17 bases sitting between them. The CDR3 length is 14 residues. CDR3 in DNA: TGTGCCAGCAGTTCCAGCGGGGGTCCACGGGGCTACACCTTC. Its protein is CASSSSGGPRGYTF.

The V gene is TRBV28, the J gene TRBJ2-3; 7 bases match TRBD2. This CDR3 has 15 residues. With 8 bases clipped from V and 2 bases from J, the junction kept 10 bases outside the gene matches. Germline CDR1 is MDHEN and CDR2 is SYDVKM. CDR3 nucleotide sequence: TGTGCCAGCCGTTCGGGGGGACCTCTCACAGATACGCAGTATTTT. It specifies CASRSGGPLTDTQYF.

In its sample, this clone was seen a few times. The gene calls are TRBV6-6 and TRBJ1-5, with TRBD1 identical over 8 bases. The length of the CDR3 is 15 residues. Germline CDR1 MNHNY, CDR2 SVGAGI (reference sequence). Germline trimming cut 2 bases from V and 6 bases from J; bases unmatched to any gene: 6. CDR3 in DNA: TGTGCCAGCAGTTACGGGGCAGGGGGCCGTCAGCCCCAGCATTTT. It encodes CASSYGAGGRQPQHF.

The V and J genes are TRBV6-5 and TRBJ2-7, with 8 bases identical to TRBD1. The CDR3 is 16 residues long. The germline gives CDR1 MNHEY, CDR2 SVGAGI. Trimming cost V 0 bases and J 1 base; bases outside gene matches: 5. CDR3 in amino acids: CASSYSTRGLSYEQYF. CDR3 DNA: TGTGCCAGCAGTTACTCGACCAGGGGGCTGTCCTACGAGCAGTACTTC.

The genes are TRBV5-1 and TRBJ1-3; no reliable D call. The germline V gene has CDR1 SGHRS and CDR2 YFSETQ. The CDR3 is 15 residues long. V lost 0 bases and J 1 base, leaving 8 bases between the germline ends. DNA for the CDR3: TGCGCCAGCAGCTTGGTCGGCGCATCTGGAAACACCATATATTTT. Residues: CASSLVGASGNTIYF.

This clone has just one count. V is TRBV5-1 and J is TRBJ2-2; D might be TRBD2 (5 bases). This CDR3 spans 15 amino acids. Per the germline V gene, CDR1 is SGHRS and CDR2 is YFSETQ. Trimming took 6 bases from V and 0 from J, leaving 12 bases between them. CDR3 in DNA: TGCGCCAGCACGGAGAGGGCGTCGAACACCGGGGAGCTGTTTTTT. Amino acid sequence: CASTERASNTGELFF. Supplemented by reference TRBV5-1 and TRBJ2-2, the full variable domain reads KAGVTQTPRYLIKTRGQQVTLSCSPISGHRSVSWYQQTPGQGLQFLFEYFSETQRNKGNFPGRFSGRQFSNSRSEMNVSTLELGDSALYLCASTERASNTGELFFGEGSRLTVL.

To note about this clone: Other nucleotide sequences in the sample specify the same CDR3. The chain couples TRBV19 to TRBJ2-7; the D gene is possibly TRBD1 (7 bases). The V gene's germline CDR1 is LNHDA and CDR2 SQIVND (reference sequence). The ends were cut back, 3 bases at V and 1 base at J, with 13 bases in the middle. The length of the CDR3 is 15 residues. The CDR3 reads CASSIGRQGSYEQYF. The DNA of the CDR3 is TGTGCCAGTAGTATCGGGAGACAGGGATCCTACGAGCAGTACTTC.

V and J are TRBV4-2 and TRBJ2-1; 13 nucleotides match TRBD2. In germline, CDR1 is LGHNA, CDR2 YNFKEQ. This CDR3 spans 15 amino acids. V shed 4 bases, J shed 6 bases, and the junction held 3 bases outside the gene matches. The CDR3 spells CASSPLAGGPNEQFF. CDR3 nucleotides: TGTGCCAGCAGCCCACTAGCGGGGGGGCCCAATGAGCAGTTCTTC.

This sequence joins TRBV2 and TRBJ1-2, with D unclear. The length of the CDR3 is 12 residues. Germline CDR1 SNHLY, CDR2 FYNNEI. The V and J ends lost 2 bases and 7 bases respectively, with 8 bases between them. This CDR3 is CASSEFRVGYTF. The DNA for the CDR3 is TGTGCCAGCAGTGAATTTCGGGTTGGCTACACCTTC. Looking up the rest from reference TRBV2 and TRBJ1-2 gives the full variable domain: EPEVTQTPSHQVTQMGQEVILRCVPISNHLYFYWYRQILGQKVEFLVSFYNNEISEKSEIFDDQFSVERPDGSNFTLKIRSTKLEDSAMYFCASSEFRVGYTFGSGTRLTVV.

The chain combines TRBV5-6 with TRBJ1-1; D not resolved. The V end lost 4 bases, the J end lost 4 bases, and 17 bases lay between the germline ends. CDR1 and CDR2 from the germline V gene are SGHDT and YYEEEE. The CDR3 consists of 15 residues. The DNA for the CDR3 is TGTGCCAGCAGCCAAGGTTATCGGGGATCCACTGAAGCTTTCTTT. Protein product: CASSQGYRGSTEAFF. The entire variable domain, with the rest obtained from reference TRBV5-6 and TRBJ1-1, is as follows: DAGVTQSPTHLIKTRGQQVTLRCSPKSGHDTVSWYQQALGQGPQFIFQYYEEEERQRGNFPDRFSGHQFPNYSSELNVNALLLGDSALYLCASSQGYRGSTEAFFGQGTRLTVV.

The gene calls are TRBV18 and TRBJ1-1; D is unresolved. CDR3 size: 14 residues. From germline, CDR1 is KGHSH and CDR2 LQKENI. V was trimmed by 4 bases and J by 1 base, leaving 10 bases between them. The CDR3 coding sequence is TGTGCCAGCTCACTTAGGGTGGAGAACACTGAAGCTTTCTTT. Translation gives CASSLRVENTEAFF.

This clone was seen a few times. This chain links TRBV6-5 with TRBJ2-5; 7 bases line up with TRBD2. This CDR3 comprises 15 residues. With V trimmed by 2 bases and J by 1 base, 4 bases remained unmatched. Per germline, CDR1 MNHEY and CDR2 SVGAGI. The CDR3 loop reads CASSYGWGGQETQYF. DNA for the CDR3: TGTGCCAGCAGTTACGGGTGGGGGGGCCAAGAGACCCAGTACTTC.

V gene TRBV7-3 combines with J gene TRBJ1-2; D is unresolved. The CDR3 loop spans 15 amino acids. The germline V gene has CDR1 SGHTA and CDR2 FQGTGA. V shed 2 bases and J shed 5 bases, with 15 bases lying between them. The CDR3 here is CASSLDPVLEYGYTF. In nucleotides, the CDR3 is TGTGCCAGCAGCTTAGATCCGGTCCTTGAGTATGGCTACACCTTC.

This rearrangement joins TRBV9 to TRBJ2-1; maybe TRBD1 (5 bases). Trimming pared 4 bases from V and 8 bases from J, leaving 16 bases between. The CDR3 sequence is 14 residues long. From germline, CDR1 is SGDLS and CDR2 YYNGEE. In DNA, the CDR3 is TGTGCCAGCAGCTCTGGGGCCTCTCCGCATGAGCAGTTCTTC. Translating gives CASSSGASPHEQFF. The complete variable domain, with remaining parts taken from reference TRBV9 and TRBJ2-1, reads DSGVTQTPKHLITATGQRVTLRCSPRSGDLSVYWYQQSLDQGLQFLIQYYNGEERAKGNILERFSAQQFPDLHSELNLSSLELGDSALYFCASSSGASPHEQFFGPGTRLTVL.

The V and J genes are TRBV7-8 and TRBJ1-4, with D unresolved. The V gene's germline CDR1 is SGHVS and CDR2 FQNEAQ. V lost 5 bases and J lost 12, with 7 bases in between. This CDR3 has 10 amino acids. The CDR3 DNA is TGTGCCAGCAGCGGGATAGAACTGTTTTTT. Protein: CASSGIELFF.

V usage is TRBV11-2 and J usage is TRBJ2-1; the match to TRBD1 covers 7 bases. Germline-derived CDR1 and CDR2 are SGHAT and FQNNGV. There are 14 residues in the CDR3. V lost 4 bases, J lost 5 bases, and 5 bases stayed unmatched. The CDR3 DNA follows: TGTGCCAGCAGCTCCGGGACAGCCAACAATGAGCAGTTCTTC. Translated: CASSSGTANNEQFF. Full variable domain (outside the CDR3, taken from reference TRBV11-2 and TRBJ2-1): EAGVAQSPRYKIIEKRQSVAFWCNPISGHATLYWYQQILGQGPKLLIQFQNNGVVDDSQLPKDRFSAERLKGVDSTLKIQPAKLEDSAVYLCASSSGTANNEQFFGPGTRLTVL.

CDR3 loop: CASSSASGSRETQYF. The CDR3 DNA reads as TGTGCCAGCAGCTCGGCTAGCGGTTCCCGGGAGACCCAGTACTTC. The chain uses TRBV13 and TRBJ2-5, with TRBD2 matching 7 bases. This CDR3 spans 15 amino acids. Germline CDR1 reads PRHDT; CDR2 reads FYEKMQ (reference sequence). V was clipped by 4 bases and J by 5 bases; unmatched bases: 10.

The chain has TRBV9 and TRBJ1-1; TRBD1 agrees at 8 bases. This CDR3 comprises 16 residues. The V segment lost 3 bases and the J segment 0 bases; nucleotides outside the gene matches: 7. Germline CDR1 is SGDLS and CDR2 is YYNGEE. This CDR3 reads CASSADRGSMNTEAFF. DNA of the CDR3: TGTGCCAGCAGCGCCGACAGGGGCTCCATGAACACTGAAGCTTTCTTT.